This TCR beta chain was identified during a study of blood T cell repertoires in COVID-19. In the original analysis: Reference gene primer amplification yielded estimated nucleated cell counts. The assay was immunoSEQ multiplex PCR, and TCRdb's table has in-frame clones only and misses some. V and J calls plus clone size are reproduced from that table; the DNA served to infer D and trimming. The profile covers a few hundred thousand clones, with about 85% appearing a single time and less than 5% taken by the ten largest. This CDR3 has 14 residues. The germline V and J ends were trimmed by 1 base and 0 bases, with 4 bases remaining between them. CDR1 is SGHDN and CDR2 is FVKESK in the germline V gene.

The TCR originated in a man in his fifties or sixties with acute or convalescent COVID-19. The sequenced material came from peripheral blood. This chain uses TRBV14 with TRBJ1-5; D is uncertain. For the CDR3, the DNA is TGTGCCAGCAGCCAAGGGGCTAGCAATCAGCCCCAGCATTTT. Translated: CASSQGASNQPQHF.